This T cell receptor (beta chain) was retrieved from a study of T cell repertoires in cytomegalovirus infection. Study-level information: In the study, CMV epitopes included recently identified HLA-C-restricted and well-studied HLA-B-restricted ones. In public TCR beta signatures, there were indications of both CMV infection and matching HLA type. General observations from the study: Clonotypes of TCR beta that were HLA-C-restricted and CMV-specific dominated the ex vivo response.

TCRdb called the reads again in MiXCR, with one record for every CDR3 protein. This sample has about 770,000 distinct CDR3 sequences, with almost 30% found just once. Germline CDR1 MGHRA, CDR2 YSYEKL. This CDR3 has 14 amino acids. J gave up 2 bases and V 4 bases, and 4 bases lay outside the gene matches. This clonotype was recorded a few times. The target antigen is unknown. V gene TRBV4-1 combines with J gene TRBJ2-7; 8 nucleotides align to TRBD1. The clonotype was recovered from a human donor in good health (CMV status not recorded). Some clones in this sample may be carry-over from other donors' samples. The source was cultured CD8+ T cells from PBMCs, collected from culture after CMV antigen stimulation. The CDR3 here is CASSRDRPTYEQYF. CDR3 bases: TGCGCCAGCAGCCGGGACAGGCCAACCTACGAGCAGTACTTC.